This is a list of T cell receptor beta chains from one sample in a study of blood T cell repertoires in COVID-19. Repertoires were generated with immunoSEQ multiplex PCR, while TCRdb's copy carries only in-frame clones and drops some. This sample carries about 15,000 clones, roughly 85% of them seen once, and the ten largest clones take under 45%. The sample taken for sequencing was peripheral blood. The origin of the receptors is a man in his 70s in a cohort sampled during active COVID-19. Both conserved end residues are part of each CDR3. The order of the fields is CDR3 DNA, CDR3 protein, V gene, J gene, D gene. The D gene is left open where the match is weak.

cdr3_nt: TGTGCCAGCAGCGTAGCAGGAAGCGGGAGAGGAGAGACCCAGTACTTC; cdr3_aa: CASSVAGSGRGETQYF; v_call: TRBV9; j_call: TRBJ2-5; d_call: TRBD2
cdr3_nt: TGTGCCAGCAGCTTGGCTCGGGTGAACACTGAAGCTTTCTTT; cdr3_aa: CASSLARVNTEAFF; v_call: TRBV5-6; j_call: TRBJ1-1; d_call: .
cdr3_nt: TGCGCCAGCACTGGACAGCAGTCGAATTCACTAAGGAGCTCCTATAATTCACCCCTCCACTTT; cdr3_aa: CASTGQQSNSLRSSYNSPLHF; v_call: TRBV23-1; j_call: TRBJ1-6; d_call: .
cdr3_nt: TGTGCCAGCAGCCTGGGACAGGGGGTTAACTATGGCTACACCTTC; cdr3_aa: CASSLGQGVNYGYTF; v_call: TRBV7-2; j_call: TRBJ1-2; d_call: TRBD1
cdr3_nt: TGTGCCTGGAGGGGGACAGGGGTCAATCAGCCCCAGCATTTT; cdr3_aa: CAWRGTGVNQPQHF; v_call: TRBV30; j_call: TRBJ1-5; d_call: TRBD1
cdr3_nt: TGCGCCAGCAGTCCCCTAGCGGTGGCAGATACGCAGTATTTT; cdr3_aa: CASSPLAVADTQYF; v_call: TRBV10-2; j_call: TRBJ2-3; d_call: TRBD2
cdr3_nt: TGTGCCAGCAGCCAACCGGGACAGGGTGGGGATGAGCAGTTCTTC; cdr3_aa: CASSQPGQGGDEQFF; v_call: TRBV11-2; j_call: TRBJ2-1; d_call: TRBD1
cdr3_nt: TGTGCCAGCAGCTTAGCAGGGAGGACAGGGGACGAGCAGTACTTC; cdr3_aa: CASSLAGRTGDEQYF; v_call: TRBV7-2; j_call: TRBJ2-7; d_call: TRBD1
cdr3_nt: TGTGCTAGTCGTGGAGTCGGAAACACCATATATTTT; cdr3_aa: CASRGVGNTIYF; v_call: TRBV12-5; j_call: TRBJ1-3; d_call: .
cdr3_nt: TGTGCCAGCAGCTTATCACTGGTTCGCACAGATACGCAGTATTTT; cdr3_aa: CASSLSLVRTDTQYF; v_call: TRBV7-3; j_call: TRBJ2-3; d_call: .
cdr3_nt: TGTGCCAGCAGTTACTCAACTAGCGGGAGTGGTTACGAGCAGTACTTC; cdr3_aa: CASSYSTSGSGYEQYF; v_call: TRBV6-6; j_call: TRBJ2-7; d_call: TRBD2
cdr3_nt: TGCGCCAGCAGGCTAGGACAGGGAAAATGGGAGACCCAGTACTTC; cdr3_aa: CASRLGQGKWETQYF; v_call: TRBV10-1; j_call: TRBJ2-5; d_call: TRBD1
cdr3_nt: TGTGCCAGCAGCCCAGGACATAGGAGCTCCTACGAGCAGTACTTC; cdr3_aa: CASSPGHRSSYEQYF; v_call: TRBV5-4; j_call: TRBJ2-7; d_call: .
cdr3_nt: TGCAGCGTTGCGAGCGCAAGCTCCTACAATGAGCAGTTCTTC; cdr3_aa: CSVASASSYNEQFF; v_call: TRBV29-1; j_call: TRBJ2-1; d_call: .
cdr3_nt: TGTGCCAGCAGTTACCCTGGACAGCCAGTATACAATCAGCCCCAGCATTTT; cdr3_aa: CASSYPGQPVYNQPQHF; v_call: TRBV6-2/TRBV6-3; j_call: TRBJ1-5; d_call: .
cdr3_nt: TGTGCCACCAGTGACCTAGGGGGCGGGGATACGCAGTATTTT; cdr3_aa: CATSDLGGGDTQYF; v_call: TRBV24-1; j_call: TRBJ2-3; d_call: TRBD1